This TCR beta chain stems from a study of blood T cell repertoires in COVID-19. In the study overall: The study drew acute and convalescent COVID-19 samples from the United States, Italy and Spain. From T cells, B-cell-depleted T cells, or PBMCs came the material, which was cDNA or gDNA.

In the original workflow: Quantification of nucleated cells was approximated via reference gene primer amplification. Clones were read by immunoSEQ multiplex PCR, and TCRdb kept only the in-frame ones, dropping some. V and J calls and clone size follow that table, whereas D and trimming were derived from the DNA. The table includes fewer than 350,000 clones, 80% to 95% detected once. In its sample, this clone was seen a few times. V lost 4 bases and J 8 bases, leaving 27 bases between the germline ends. Looked up from germline, CDR1 is SGHRS and CDR2 is YFSETQ. The CDR3 spans 17 residues. The sample taken for sequencing was peripheral blood. V usage is TRBV5-1 and J usage is TRBJ1-2; perhaps TRBD1 as D (5 bases). The clonotype originates from a young woman with COVID-19, enrolled during active disease. The CDR3 bases are TGCGCCAGCAGCCTCCGCCTTCCAACAGATGGGGCATTAGGCTACACCTTC. Translation gives CASSLRLPTDGALGYTF.